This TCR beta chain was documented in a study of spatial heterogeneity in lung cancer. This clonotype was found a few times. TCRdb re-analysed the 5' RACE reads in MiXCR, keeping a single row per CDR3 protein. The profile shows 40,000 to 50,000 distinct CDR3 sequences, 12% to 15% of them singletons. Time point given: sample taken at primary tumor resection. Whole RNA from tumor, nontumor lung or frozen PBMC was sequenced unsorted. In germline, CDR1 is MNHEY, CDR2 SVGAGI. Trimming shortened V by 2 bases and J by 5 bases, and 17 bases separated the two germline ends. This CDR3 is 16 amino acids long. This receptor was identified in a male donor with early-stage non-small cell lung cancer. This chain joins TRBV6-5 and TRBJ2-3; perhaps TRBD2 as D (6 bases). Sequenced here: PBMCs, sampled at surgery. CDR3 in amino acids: CASSYSLAGRGDTQYF. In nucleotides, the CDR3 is TGTGCCAGCAGTTACAGTCTGGCGGGACGAGGAGATACGCAGTATTTT.